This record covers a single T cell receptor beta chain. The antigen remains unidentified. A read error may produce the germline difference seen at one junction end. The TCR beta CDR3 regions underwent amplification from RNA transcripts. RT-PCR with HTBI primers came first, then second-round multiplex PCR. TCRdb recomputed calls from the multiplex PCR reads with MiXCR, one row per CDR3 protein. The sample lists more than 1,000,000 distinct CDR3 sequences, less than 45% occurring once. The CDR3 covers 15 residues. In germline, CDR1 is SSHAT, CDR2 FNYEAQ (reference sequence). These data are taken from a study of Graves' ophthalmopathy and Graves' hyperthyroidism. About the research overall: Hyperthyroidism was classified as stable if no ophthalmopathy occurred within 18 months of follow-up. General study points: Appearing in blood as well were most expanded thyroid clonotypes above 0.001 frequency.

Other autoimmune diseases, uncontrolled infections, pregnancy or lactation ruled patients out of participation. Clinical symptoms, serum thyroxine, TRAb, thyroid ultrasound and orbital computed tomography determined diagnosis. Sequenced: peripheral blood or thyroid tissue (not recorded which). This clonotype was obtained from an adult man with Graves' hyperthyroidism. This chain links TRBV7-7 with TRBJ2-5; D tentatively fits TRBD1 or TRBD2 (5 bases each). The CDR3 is CASSSGVGRQETQYF. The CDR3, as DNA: TGTGCTAGCAGCTCTGGGGTGGGACGGCAAGAGACCCAGTACTTC.